Below are 14 T cell receptor beta chains sequenced from a single sample in a study of T cells in Graves' hyperthyroidism and ophthalmopathy (dated by TCRdb to the late 2010s). Library method: multiplex PCR. Instrument on record: Illumina HiSeq 2000. The TCR beta CDR3 regions were amplified from the RNA transcripts. For the first round of RT-PCR on the TCR CDR3, the HTBI primer set was used together with the Qiagen OneStep RT-PCR kit. Through fastp at Q25 and MiXCR, TCRdb rebuilt clones from the public reads, retaining in-frame beta chains. Each entry merges the rows of one CDR3 protein and shows their most common DNA and genes. Across this sample there are around 600,000 distinct CDR3 sequences, with around 14% seen only once. Roughly 7.1% of the sample lies in the top ten. The sequencing input was blood. The receptors derive from a young woman with Graves' ophthalmopathy.

This clonotype was seen at least ten times. The chain joins TRBV11-3 to TRBJ2-1; 14 bases are shared with TRBD2. V lost 4 bases to trimming and J lost 0 bases; unmatched junction nucleotides: 2. The V gene's germline CDR1 is SGHNT and CDR2 YENEEA. The CDR3 length is 17 residues. CDR3 residues: CASSYGTSGSSYNEQFF. CDR3 nucleotide sequence: TGTGCCAGCAGCTACGGGACTAGCGGGAGCTCCTACAATGAGCAGTTCTTC.

This chain links TRBV18 with TRBJ2-2, with D possibly TRBD2 on 5 matching bases. The CDR3 length is 15 residues. The V gene's germline CDR1 is KGHSH and CDR2 LQKENI. The germline V and J ends were trimmed by 4 bases and 6 bases, with 15 bases remaining between them. In nucleotides, the CDR3 is TGTGCCAGCTCACTTGGACTCCTGACCGCCGGGGAGCTGTTTTTT. It translates to CASSLGLLTAGELFF.

There are a few counts of this clonotype. This chain links TRBV6-1 with TRBJ2-7, with 7 bases that match TRBD2. The CDR3 contains 16 residues. V lost 10 bases to trimming and J lost 5 bases; unmatched junction nucleotides: 20. CDR1 and CDR2 (germline): MNHNS, SASEGT. The CDR3, as DNA: TGTGCCACCAAGGGCGGGGGAAGCGGGAAAGGAAACGAGCAGTACTTC. Its translation: CATKGGGSGKGNEQYF.

This clonotype was counted many times. The chain recombines TRBV28 with TRBJ2-5, with no clear D. There are 13 residues in the CDR3. The germline gives CDR1 MDHEN, CDR2 SYDVKM. V dropped 10 bases and J dropped 6 bases, with 18 bases sitting between them. CDR3 protein: CANSRADVQTQYF. CDR3 nucleotides: TGTGCCAACAGCCGGGCGGACGTTCAGACCCAGTACTTC.

The chain combines TRBV9 with TRBJ2-3; 15 positions match TRBD2. Trimming cost V 2 bases and J 5 bases; bases outside gene matches: 18. Germline CDR1 and CDR2: SGDLS and YYNGEE. There are 21 residues in the CDR3. In DNA, the CDR3 is TGTGCCAGCAGCGTCCGAACGGGACTAGCGGGAGGAGGACTTCGGAAAGATACGCAGTATTTT. Translation gives CASSVRTGLAGGGLRKDTQYF. The variable domain in full, completed from reference TRBV9 and TRBJ2-3, reads DSGVTQTPKHLITATGQRVTLRCSPRSGDLSVYWYQQSLDQGLQFLIQYYNGEERAKGNILERFSAQQFPDLHSELNLSSLELGDSALYFCASSVRTGLAGGGLRKDTQYFGPGTRLTVL.

The rearrangement uses TRBV20-1 and TRBJ2-5; 13 bases map to TRBD2. There are 13 residues in the CDR3. From germline, CDR1 is DFQATT and CDR2 SNEGSKA (reference sequence). With V trimmed by 3 bases and J by 8 bases, 3 bases remained unmatched. This chain's CDR3 is CSASRGLAGTQYF. The CDR3 DNA sequence: TGCAGTGCTAGCAGGGGACTAGCGGGAACCCAGTACTTC.

The CDR3 nucleotides read TGCGCCAGCAGTCCGGGGGCAGGCTCTGGAAACACCATATATTTT. Amino acids: CASSPGAGSGNTIYF. This chain joins TRBV4-3 and TRBJ1-3; tentatively, D is TRBD1 (6 bases). V dropped 6 bases and J dropped 0 bases, with 12 bases sitting between them. CDR1 is LGHNA, CDR2 YSLEER, per germline. This CDR3 comprises 15 residues.

This clonotype was counted many times. The chain employs TRBV7-3 and TRBJ2-7, with D possibly matching TRBD2 (7 bases). The CDR3 is made up of 15 amino acids. The germline V gene encodes CDR1 SGHTA and CDR2 FQGTGA. V was shortened by 5 bases and J by 5 bases, with 19 bases between the two germline ends. CDR3 in amino acids: CASSHPGEGTNEQYF. DNA for the CDR3: TGTGCCAGCAGCCACCCCGGGGAGGGGACAAACGAGCAGTACTTC.

This clonotype was seen at least ten times. This chain links TRBV7-9 with TRBJ2-7; 10 positions match TRBD1. The CDR3 covers 14 residues. Germline CDR1 SEHNR, CDR2 FQNEAQ (reference sequence). V dropped 5 bases and J dropped 5; count of bases not matched to a gene: 6. The CDR3 DNA reads as TGTGCCAGCAGCCTCGGACAGGGGGTGGACGAGCAGTACTTC. Residues: CASSLGQGVDEQYF.

The chain is built from TRBV9 and TRBJ2-7; the match to TRBD2 covers 13 bases. V lost 0 bases, J lost 7 bases, and 7 bases stayed unmatched. The CDR3 is 16 residues long. Germline V gene lookup returns CDR1 SGDLS and CDR2 YYNGEE. The CDR3 loop reads CASSVGLAGGSGEQYF. The CDR3, as DNA: TGTGCCAGCAGCGTAGGACTAGCGGGAGGCTCGGGGGAGCAGTACTTC.

This clonotype was counted at least ten times. This chain joins TRBV18 and TRBJ2-7, with a tentative D call TRBD2 (6 bases). The germline V gene has CDR1 KGHSH and CDR2 LQKENI. The CDR3 loop spans 17 amino acids. The V gene lost 4 bases and the J gene lost 2 bases, with 21 bases spanning the gap. CDR3 residues: CASSLSLPASVPYEQYF. DNA for the CDR3: TGTGCCAGCTCACTCTCGCTGCCCGCTAGCGTGCCCTACGAGCAGTACTTC.

The chain recombines TRBV7-3 with TRBJ2-6; D might be TRBD1 or TRBD2, each matching 5 bases. The CDR3 loop spans 16 amino acids. The V end was cut by 2 bases, the J end by 0 bases, with 8 bases between. Germline CDR1 reads SGHTA; CDR2 reads FQGTGA. The DNA of the CDR3 is TGTGCCAGCAGCTTATGGGGACCCTCTGGGGCCAACGTCCTGACTTTC. It specifies CASSLWGPSGANVLTF.

At least ten counts were recorded for this clonotype. V usage is TRBV6-1 and J usage is TRBJ2-1; 9 nucleotides line up with TRBD2. Looked up from germline, CDR1 is MNHNS and CDR2 is SASEGT. The CDR3 is made up of 16 amino acids. V lost 5 bases to trimming and J lost 8 bases; unmatched junction nucleotides: 13. CDR3 sequence (DNA): TGTGCCAGCAGTCCACCAACAGGCGGGAGGGCATATGAGCAGTTCTTC. Its translation is CASSPPTGGRAYEQFF.

This clonotype was seen ten or more times. V is TRBV10-1 and J is TRBJ2-7; 11 bases map to TRBD2. Trimming took 2 bases from V and 3 from J; bases not matched to a gene: 15. CDR1 is WNHNN and CDR2 is SYGVQD in the germline V gene (reference sequence). This CDR3 comprises 19 residues. CDR3 region: CASSERGSGASGRSYEQYF. The CDR3, as DNA: TGCGCCAGCAGTGAGAGGGGTTCGGGGGCTAGCGGGAGGAGCTACGAGCAGTACTTC.